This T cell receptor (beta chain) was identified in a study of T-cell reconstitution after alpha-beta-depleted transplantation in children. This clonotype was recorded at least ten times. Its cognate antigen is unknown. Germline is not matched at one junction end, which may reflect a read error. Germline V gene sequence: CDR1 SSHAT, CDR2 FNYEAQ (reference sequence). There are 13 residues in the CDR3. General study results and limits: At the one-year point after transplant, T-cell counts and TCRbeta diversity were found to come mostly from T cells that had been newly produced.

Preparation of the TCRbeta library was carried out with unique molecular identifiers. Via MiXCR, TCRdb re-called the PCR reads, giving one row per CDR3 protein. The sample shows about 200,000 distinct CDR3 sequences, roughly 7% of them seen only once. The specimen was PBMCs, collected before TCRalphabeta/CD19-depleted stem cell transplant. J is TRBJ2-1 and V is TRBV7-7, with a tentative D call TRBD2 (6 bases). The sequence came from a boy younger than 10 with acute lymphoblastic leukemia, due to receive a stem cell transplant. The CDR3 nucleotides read TGTGCTAGCAGCCTCGAACAGGAGGGGAAGCAGTTCTTC. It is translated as CASSLEQEGKQFF.